The 14 T cell receptor beta chains below come from one sample, sequenced in a study of blood T cell repertoires in COVID-19. TCRdb's table, derived via immunoSEQ multiplex PCR, lists solely in-frame clones and lacks some. This table holds 150,000 to 200,000 clones, more than 75% found once. Source material: peripheral blood. These receptors all stem from a man between 60 and 75 years old with COVID-19, enrolled during active disease.

The V call is TRBV3-1 (or the pseudogene TRBV3-2), the J call TRBJ2-7; 12 nucleotides agree with TRBD1. The CDR3 runs 15 residues. Losses at the gene ends were 3 bases for V and 5 bases for J; bases not matched to a gene: 5. The germline V gene encodes CDR1 LGHDT and CDR2 YNNKEL (reference sequence). The CDR3 spells CASSQGQGAFNEQYF. CDR3 bases: TGTGCCAGCAGCCAGGGACAGGGGGCATTCAACGAGCAGTACTTC.

The V call is TRBV6-2 or TRBV6-3, the J call TRBJ2-2, with 7 bases fitting TRBD1. Trimming removed 5 bases from V and 4 bases from J; junction bases left unmatched: 13. This CDR3 is 17 amino acids long. The germline V gene encodes CDR1 MNHEY and CDR2 SVGEGT. Written as DNA, the CDR3 is TGTGCCAGCAGTCAATACCGACAGGGTTCAGGCACCGGGGAGCTGTTTTTT. Protein product: CASSQYRQGSGTGELFF.

The rearrangement uses TRBV5-6 and TRBJ2-1; 7 nucleotides match TRBD2. The germline CDR1 and CDR2 sequences are SGHDT and YYEEEE. V trimming: 4 bases; J trimming: 6 bases; junction bases outside the gene matches: 16. CDR3 length: 17 residues. The CDR3 spells CASSPSLGLAATNEQFF. DNA of the CDR3: TGTGCCAGCAGCCCCTCCCTCGGGCTAGCGGCAACCAATGAGCAGTTCTTC. The full variable domain, in which reference TRBV5-6 and TRBJ2-1 provide the parts outside the CDR3, is DAGVTQSPTHLIKTRGQQVTLRCSPKSGHDTVSWYQQALGQGPQFIFQYYEEEERQRGNFPDRFSGHQFPNYSSELNVNALLLGDSALYLCASSPSLGLAATNEQFFGPGTRLTVL.

The rearrangement uses TRBV2 and TRBJ2-3; 8 bases line up with TRBD2. CDR3 length equals 14 residues. CDR1 and CDR2 (germline): SNHLY, FYNNEI. V lost 6 bases, J lost 2 bases, and 4 bases stayed unmatched. CDR3: CASRTSDNTDTQYF. The CDR3 DNA reads TGTGCCAGCAGGACTAGCGACAACACAGATACGCAGTATTTT.

The V and J genes are TRBV27 and TRBJ2-1, with D possibly being TRBD2 (6 bases). CDR3 length: 18 residues. The V end lost 5 bases, the J end lost 7 bases, and 27 bases lay between the germline ends. Germline CDR1 reads MNHEY; CDR2 reads SMNVEV (reference sequence). The CDR3 DNA sequence: TGTGCCAGCAGTCCTTACTCAACGCCGGGACTCAAAAAGAATGAGCAGTTCTTC. Translation gives CASSPYSTPGLKKNEQFF.

This chain uses TRBV5-1 with TRBJ2-3; TRBD2 matches at 9 bases. The trim removed 2 bases at V and 1 base at J, leaving 2 bases unmatched. This CDR3 has 15 amino acids. Per the germline V gene, CDR1 is SGHRS and CDR2 is YFSETQ. The CDR3 reads CASSLGGGGTDTQYF. The CDR3 nucleotides are TGCGCCAGCAGCTTAGGCGGGGGGGGCACAGATACGCAGTATTTT.

The rearrangement links TRBV19 to TRBJ1-5; 7 bases match TRBD1. Trimming removed 7 bases from V and 1 base from J; junction bases left unmatched: 1. This CDR3 comprises 13 residues. The germline V gene has CDR1 LNHDA and CDR2 SQIVND (reference sequence). The CDR3 DNA reads TGTGCCAGTAAGGACAGGAGCAATCAGCCCCAGCATTTT. Translating it yields CASKDRSNQPQHF.

This clone was picked up a small number of times. DNA for the CDR3: TGTGCCAGCTCACCAGTTCGGGGAGGGGAGGGATCACCCCTCCACTTT. Translating it yields CASSPVRGGEGSPLHF. The chain combines TRBV18 with TRBJ1-6; D is possibly TRBD1 (5 bases). Germline-derived CDR1 and CDR2 are KGHSH and LQKENI. V dropped 2 bases and J dropped 10 bases, with 18 bases sitting between them. This CDR3 is built from 16 residues.

This clone has only one observation. The same CDR3 also results from other DNA sequences found in this sample. The chain links TRBV10-3 to TRBJ2-7; 10 bases map to TRBD2. Trimming took 6 bases from V and 2 from J; bases not matched to a gene: 7. The length of the CDR3 is 15 residues. Germline V gene sequence: CDR1 ENHRY, CDR2 SYGVKD. The CDR3 nucleotides read TGTGCCATCAGGACCGGGACTAGCGATACCTACGAGCAGTACTTC. Its translation is CAIRTGTSDTYEQYF.

The chain uses TRBV7-2 and TRBJ2-7, with 7 nucleotides matching TRBD1. The CDR3 runs 16 residues. J gave up 5 bases and V 3 bases, and 13 bases lay outside the gene matches. The germline V gene encodes CDR1 SGHTA and CDR2 FQGNSA. The CDR3 is CASSFRTGTASDEQYF. As DNA, the CDR3 is TGTGCCAGCAGCTTCAGGACAGGTACTGCTTCGGACGAGCAGTACTTC.

The chain links TRBV24-1 to TRBJ1-2; D may be TRBD1 (5 bases). Trimming took off 3 bases at V and 6 bases at J, with 16 bases between the two ends. CDR1 and CDR2 from the germline V gene are KGHDR and SFDVKD. The CDR3 runs 15 residues. The CDR3 loop reads CATSDGRAVVDGYTF. The DNA for the CDR3 is TGTGCCACCAGTGATGGCAGGGCGGTCGTCGATGGCTACACCTTC.

V and J are TRBV4-3 and TRBJ2-1; 11 nucleotides match TRBD2. The CDR3 has 17 residues. V lost 0 bases and J lost 7; bases outside the gene matches: 8. Germline V gene sequence: CDR1 LGHNA, CDR2 YSLEER. In nucleotides, the CDR3 is TGCGCCAGCAGCCAAGAGTTCTTAGCGGGAGGGGGGAATGAGCAGTTCTTC. Translated, it gives CASSQEFLAGGGNEQFF.

V is TRBV19 and J is TRBJ2-1; TRBD1 matches 10 bases. The CDR3 spans 17 residues. The ends lost 4 bases at V and 7 bases at J; junction bases unmatched: 13. Germline V gene lookup returns CDR1 LNHDA and CDR2 SQIVND (reference sequence). CDR3 sequence: CASSSPRGGQGRNEQFF. The CDR3 DNA is TGTGCCAGTAGTAGCCCCCGGGGGGGACAGGGGAGGAATGAGCAGTTCTTC.

This rearrangement joins TRBV12-5 to TRBJ2-1, with TRBD2 identical over 10 bases. The V gene's germline CDR1 is LGHNT and CDR2 FRNRAP. After removal of 4 bases from V and 0 bases from J, the junction contained 6 bases not matched to a gene. The CDR3 has 17 amino acids. This chain's CDR3 is CASGSRTSGSSYNEQFF. CDR3 nucleotide sequence: TGTGCTAGTGGTTCGAGGACTAGCGGAAGCTCCTACAATGAGCAGTTCTTC.